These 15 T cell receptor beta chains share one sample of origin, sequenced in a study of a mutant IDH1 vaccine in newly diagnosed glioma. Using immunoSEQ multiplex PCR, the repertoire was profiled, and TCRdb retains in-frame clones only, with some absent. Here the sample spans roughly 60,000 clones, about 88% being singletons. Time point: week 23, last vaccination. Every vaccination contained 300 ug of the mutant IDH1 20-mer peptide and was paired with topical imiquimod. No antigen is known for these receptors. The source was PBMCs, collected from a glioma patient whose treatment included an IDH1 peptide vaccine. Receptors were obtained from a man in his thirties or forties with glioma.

The CDR3 loop reads CASRVGLADLYQQYF. CDR3 DNA sequence: TGTGCCAGCAGAGTCGGACTAGCGGATCTTTACCAGCAGTACTTC. The V and J genes are TRBV2 and TRBJ2-7; TRBD2 matches 10 bases. V shed 6 bases, J shed 8 bases, and the junction held 13 bases outside the gene matches. The CDR3 consists of 15 residues. Looked up from germline, CDR1 is SNHLY and CDR2 is FYNNEI.

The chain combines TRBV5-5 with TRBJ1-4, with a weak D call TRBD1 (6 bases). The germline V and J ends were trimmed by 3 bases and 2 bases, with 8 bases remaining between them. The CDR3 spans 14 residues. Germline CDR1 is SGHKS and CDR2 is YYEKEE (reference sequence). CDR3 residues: CASSSRGTNEKLFF. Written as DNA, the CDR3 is TGTGCCAGCAGCTCGAGGGGGACTAATGAAAAACTGTTTTTT. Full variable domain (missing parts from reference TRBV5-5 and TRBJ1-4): DAGVTQSPTHLIKTRGQQVTLRCSPISGHKSVSWYQQVLGQGPQFIFQYYEKEERGRGNFPDRFSARQFPNYSSELNVNALLLGDSALYLCASSSRGTNEKLFFGSGTQLSVL.

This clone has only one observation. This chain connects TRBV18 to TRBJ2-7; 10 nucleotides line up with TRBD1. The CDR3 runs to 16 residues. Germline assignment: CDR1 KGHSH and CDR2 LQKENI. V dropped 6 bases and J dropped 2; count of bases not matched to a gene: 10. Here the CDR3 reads CASSLGTGALTYEQYF. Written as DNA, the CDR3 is TGTGCCAGCTCCCTTGGGACAGGGGCCTTAACCTACGAGCAGTACTTC.

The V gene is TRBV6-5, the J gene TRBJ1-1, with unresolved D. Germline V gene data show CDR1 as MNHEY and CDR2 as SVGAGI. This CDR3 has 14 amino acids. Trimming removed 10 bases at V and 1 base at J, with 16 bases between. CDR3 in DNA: TGTGCCACCAGGCACGGGCCGAAGAACACTGAAGCTTTCTTT. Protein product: CATRHGPKNTEAFF.

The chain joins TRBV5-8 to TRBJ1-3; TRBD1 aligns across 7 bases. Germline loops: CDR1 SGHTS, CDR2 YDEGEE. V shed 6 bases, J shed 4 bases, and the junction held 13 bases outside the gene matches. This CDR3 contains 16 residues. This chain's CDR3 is CASKYEGALSGNTIYF. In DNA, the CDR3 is TGTGCCAGCAAGTACGAGGGGGCGCTTTCAGGAAACACCATATATTTT.

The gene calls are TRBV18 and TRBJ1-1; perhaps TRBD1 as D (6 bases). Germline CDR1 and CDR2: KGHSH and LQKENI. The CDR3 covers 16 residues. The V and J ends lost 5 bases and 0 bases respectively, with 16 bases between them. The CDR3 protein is CASSSIRGDMNTEAFF. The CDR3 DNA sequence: TGTGCCAGCTCATCGATCAGGGGCGACATGAACACTGAAGCTTTCTTT.

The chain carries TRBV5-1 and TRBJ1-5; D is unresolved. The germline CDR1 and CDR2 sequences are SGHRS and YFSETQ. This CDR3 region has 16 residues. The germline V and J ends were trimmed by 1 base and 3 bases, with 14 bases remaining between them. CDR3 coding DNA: TGCGCCAGCAGCTTGAGCGGAGGGAGTAACAATCAGCCCCAGCATTTT. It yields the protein CASSLSGGSNNQPQHF.

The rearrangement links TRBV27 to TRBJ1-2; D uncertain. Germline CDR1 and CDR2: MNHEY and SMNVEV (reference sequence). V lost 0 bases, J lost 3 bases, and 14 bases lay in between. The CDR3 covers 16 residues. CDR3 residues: CASSLSMRVSDYGYTF. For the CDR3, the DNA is TGTGCCAGCAGTTTATCGATGCGGGTTTCGGACTATGGCTACACCTTC.

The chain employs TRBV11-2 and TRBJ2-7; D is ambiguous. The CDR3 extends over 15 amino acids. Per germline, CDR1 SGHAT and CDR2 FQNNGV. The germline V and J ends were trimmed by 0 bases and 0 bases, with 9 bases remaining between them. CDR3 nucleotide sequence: TGTGCCAGCAGCTTAGATCTCTGGAGCTCCTACGAGCAGTACTTC. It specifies CASSLDLWSSYEQYF. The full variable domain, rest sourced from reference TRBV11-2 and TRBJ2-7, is EAGVAQSPRYKIIEKRQSVAFWCNPISGHATLYWYQQILGQGPKLLIQFQNNGVVDDSQLPKDRFSAERLKGVDSTLKIQPAKLEDSAVYLCASSLDLWSSYEQYFGPGTRLTVT.

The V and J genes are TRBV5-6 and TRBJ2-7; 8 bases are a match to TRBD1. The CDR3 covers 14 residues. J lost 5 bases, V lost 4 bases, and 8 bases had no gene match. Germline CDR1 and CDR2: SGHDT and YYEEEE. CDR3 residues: CASSLRTGFNEQYF. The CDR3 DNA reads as TGTGCCAGCAGCCTCCGGACAGGGTTCAACGAGCAGTACTTC.

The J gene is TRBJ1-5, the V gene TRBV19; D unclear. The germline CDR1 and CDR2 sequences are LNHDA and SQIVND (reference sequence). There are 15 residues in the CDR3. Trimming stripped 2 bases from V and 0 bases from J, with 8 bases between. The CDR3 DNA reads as TGTGCCAGTAGTATAATGATTTATAGCAATCAGCCCCAGCATTTT. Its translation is CASSIMIYSNQPQHF.

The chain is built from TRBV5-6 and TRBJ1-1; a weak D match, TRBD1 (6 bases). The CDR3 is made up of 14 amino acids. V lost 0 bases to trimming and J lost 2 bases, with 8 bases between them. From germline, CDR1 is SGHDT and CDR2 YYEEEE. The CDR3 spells CASSLVGGNTEAFF. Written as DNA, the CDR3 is TGTGCCAGCAGCTTGGTAGGGGGTAACACTGAAGCTTTCTTT. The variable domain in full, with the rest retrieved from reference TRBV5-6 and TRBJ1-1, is DAGVTQSPTHLIKTRGQQVTLRCSPKSGHDTVSWYQQALGQGPQFIFQYYEEEERQRGNFPDRFSGHQFPNYSSELNVNALLLGDSALYLCASSLVGGNTEAFFGQGTRLTVV.

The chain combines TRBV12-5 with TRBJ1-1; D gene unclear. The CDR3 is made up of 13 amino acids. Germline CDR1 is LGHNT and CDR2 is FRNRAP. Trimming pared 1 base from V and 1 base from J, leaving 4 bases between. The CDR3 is CASGLGQNTEAFF. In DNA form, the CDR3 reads TGTGCTAGTGGTTTGGGACAGAACACTGAAGCTTTCTTT.

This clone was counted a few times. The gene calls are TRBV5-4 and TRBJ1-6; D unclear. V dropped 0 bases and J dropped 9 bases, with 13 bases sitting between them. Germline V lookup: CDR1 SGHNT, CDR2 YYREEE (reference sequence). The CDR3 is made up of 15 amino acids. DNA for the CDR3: TGTGCCAGCAGCTTGGGAGCAGCAGGAGGTTCACCCCTCCACTTT. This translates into CASSLGAAGGSPLHF.

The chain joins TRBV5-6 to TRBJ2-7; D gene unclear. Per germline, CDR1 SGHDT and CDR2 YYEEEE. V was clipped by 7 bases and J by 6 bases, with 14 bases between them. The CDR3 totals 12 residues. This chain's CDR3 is CASGTTWGEQYF. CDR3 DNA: TGTGCCAGCGGTACGACTTGGGGCGAGCAGTACTTC.